Below, one T cell receptor beta chain is given with its context. The sample comes from a study of cytomegalovirus exposure and HLA in healthy donors. 60 Vbeta and 13 Jbeta primers were used in PCR. The repertoire was sequenced with immunoSEQ multiplex PCR; TCRdb's copy has only in-frame clones and lacks some. This repertoire shows around 130,000 clones, approximately 78% found once; its top ten account for almost 6%. The specimen was PBMCs. This TCR came from a woman aged 40 to 50 in good health and CMV-seropositive.

The DNA for the CDR3 is TGTGCCAGCAGCTTACTAGCGGGAGGGGACAATGAGCAGTTCTTC. Protein sequence: CASSLLAGGDNEQFF. V usage is TRBV5-6 and J usage is TRBJ2-1, with TRBD2 identical over 13 bases. V lost 2 bases and J lost 5; bases outside the gene matches: 1. CDR3 length equals 15 residues. Germline CDR1 SGHDT, CDR2 YYEEEE.